A selection of T cell receptor beta chains follows, all from one sample in a study of cytomegalovirus exposure and HLA in healthy donors. Assay: immunoSEQ multiplex PCR; the TCRdb copy retains only in-frame clones and omits some. The sample yields tens of thousands of clones, about 96% seen once. The source material was PBMCs. These TCRs come from a man between 18 and 35 years old in good health and CMV-seronegative. Each CDR3 is given with its conserved first and last residue. Each record gives: V gene, J gene, clone size, D gene, CDR3 DNA, CDR3 protein. A D gene is named only where the DNA matches it firmly. Only part of the rows carry a size: once, few, many, or a class if the clone is expanded.

>TRBV11-2|TRBJ2-1|NA|TRBD2
TGTGCCAGCAGCCAGTCGGTTGGGGAGGGCCTTAGACCCTCAAATGAGCAGTTCTTC
CASSQSVGEGLRPSNEQFF
>TRBV7-2|TRBJ2-5|once|TRBD2
TGTGCCAGCAGCTATGGGACTAGCGGGAGGGAGACCCAGTACTTC
CASSYGTSGRETQYF
>TRBV10-1|TRBJ2-3|NA|NA
TGCGCCAGCAGTGGGGCAGGGGGGCCAGATACGCAGTATTTT
CASSGAGGPDTQYF
>TRBV9|TRBJ2-1|NA|NA
TGTGCCAGCAGCGTAGCGGGACACCTTTACAATGAGCAGTTCTTC
CASSVAGHLYNEQFF
>TRBV11-2|TRBJ2-7|NA|TRBD2
TGTGCCAGCAGCTTGAGCGGGAGGACGTACGAGCAGTACTTC
CASSLSGRTYEQYF
>TRBV7-9|TRBJ1-1|NA|TRBD1
TGTGCCAGCAGCTTCTACAGGGGAGGCACTGAAGCTTTCTTT
CASSFYRGGTEAFF
>TRBV7-9|TRBJ2-3|NA|NA
TGTGCCAGCAGCTTATTTGAAGGTATGCGGGGCTCGACGCAGTATTTT
CASSLFEGMRGSTQYF
>TRBV28|TRBJ1-1|NA|TRBD1
TGTGCCACCTCAGCCCCAGGGGGCGTGAACACTGAAGCTTTCTTT
CATSAPGGVNTEAFF
>TRBV28|TRBJ2-2|NA|TRBD1
TGTGCCAGCAGTACAGGGGGCTTAACGAACACCGGGGAGCTGTTTTTT
CASSTGGLTNTGELFF
>TRBV7-7|TRBJ2-5|NA|TRBD2
TGTGCTAGCAGCGTTGGGGTAGCGGGAGGCCAAGAGACCCAGTACTTC
CASSVGVAGGQETQYF
>TRBV5-1|TRBJ2-1|NA|TRBD2
TGCGCCAGCAGCTTCGAGGGGGGGCTAGCGGGAAGCAATGAGCAGTTCTTC
CASSFEGGLAGSNEQFF
>TRBV28|TRBJ2-7|NA|TRBD2
TGTGCCAGCAGCCCTTGGCTAGCGGCCTCCTACGAGCAGTACTTC
CASSPWLAASYEQYF
>TRBV19|TRBJ1-2|NA|TRBD1
TGTGCCAGTAGCCTGACAGGGTTTCCCTATGGCTACACCTTC
CASSLTGFPYGYTF
>TRBV11-3|TRBJ2-5|once|NA
TGTGCCAGCAGCTCCTACAGGGGGGTAGCGGGAGTACGAGAGACCCAGTACTTC
CASSSYRGVAGVRETQYF
>TRBV29-1|TRBJ1-4|NA|NA
TGCAGCATTACACTTGGCGGGGAGGGTGAAAAACTGTTTTTT
CSITLGGEGEKLFF
>TRBV4-1|TRBJ1-3|NA|NA
TGCGCCAGCAGCCAAGATGACGACAGGGGAAACACCATATATTTT
CASSQDDDRGNTIYF
>TRBV25-1|TRBJ1-2|NA|TRBD1
TGTGCCACGCGGACAGGGGATATCTATGGCTACACCTTC
CATRTGDIYGYTF
>TRBV2|TRBJ1-4|once|NA
TGTGCCAGCAATGGCCGCATGAATGAAAAACTGTTTTTT
CASNGRMNEKLFF
>TRBV5-6|TRBJ2-5|NA|NA
TGTGCCAGCAGCCGACAGCGACAAGAGACCCAGTACTTC
CASSRQRQETQYF
>TRBV27|TRBJ1-1|NA|NA
TGTGCCAGCAGTTTATGGGCCAGAATGAACACTGAAGCTTTCTTT
CASSLWARMNTEAFF
>TRBV6-1|TRBJ2-1|NA|NA
TGTGCCAGCAGCCTCCGGGTCTTC
CASSLRVF
>TRBV5-8|TRBJ1-2|NA|TRBD1
TGTGCCAGCAGCTTGGACTTGGGGACAGGTCTCAACTATGGCTACACCTTC
CASSLDLGTGLNYGYTF
>TRBV29-1|TRBJ1-5|NA|NA
TGCAGCGTCATCAGGGAAATAAGGCCCAATCAGCCCCAGCATTTT
CSVIREIRPNQPQHF
>TRBV9|TRBJ1-1|NA|TRBD1
TGTGCCAGCAGCGTAGCTAGGACAGGGGGCAAAGCTTTCTTT
CASSVARTGGKAFF
>TRBV19|TRBJ1-1|NA|TRBD1
TGTGCCAGTAGTATAGATACCGGGACAGGGAACACTGAAGCTTTCTTT
CASSIDTGTGNTEAFF
>TRBV10-2|TRBJ2-1|NA|TRBD1
TGCGCCAGCAGGGGGGGGACAGGGAGGAATGAGCAGTTCTTC
CASRGGTGRNEQFF
>TRBV7-3|TRBJ2-3|NA|NA
TGTGCCAGCAGCATACACACAGATACGCAGTATTTT
CASSIHTDTQYF
>TRBV5-1|TRBJ1-1|once|TRBD1
TGCGCCAGCAGCTGGACAGGGGGAACTGAAGCTTTCTTT
CASSWTGGTEAFF
>TRBV28|TRBJ2-1|NA|TRBD2
TGTGCCAGCAGTCTGTATATAGGGGCGGGAGGGTACAATGAGCAGTTCTTC
CASSLYIGAGGYNEQFF
>TRBV5-6|TRBJ1-2|NA|NA
TGTGCCAGCAGCTTGGGTCTAGGGGACTATGGCTACACCTTC
CASSLGLGDYGYTF
>TRBV6-1|TRBJ2-2|NA|NA
TGTGCCAGCAGTAGATCTCAGGGCACCGGGGAGCTGTTTTTT
CASSRSQGTGELFF
>TRBV4-1|TRBJ2-3|NA|NA
TGCGCCAGCAGCCAAGCGGAGCGGGGCACAGATACGCAGTATTTT
CASSQAERGTDTQYF
>TRBV10-2|TRBJ1-2|NA|TRBD1
TGCGCCAGCAGAACCGACAGGGGGACTAACTATGGCTACACCTTC
CASRTDRGTNYGYTF
>TRBV30|TRBJ2-3|once|TRBD1
TGTGCCTGGAGTGTACAGGGGGATACGCAGTATTTT
CAWSVQGDTQYF
>TRBV5-4|TRBJ2-2|NA|TRBD1
TGTGCCAGCAGCCCCATACAAACAGGGGTTGGGGAGCTGTTTTTT
CASSPIQTGVGELFF
>TRBV7-9|TRBJ2-1|NA|TRBD2
TGTGCCACGCGGGAGGGCACGGACAATGAGCAGTTCTTC
CATREGTDNEQFF
>TRBV6-5|TRBJ1-2|NA|TRBD1
TGTGCCAGCAGTCCTTCCGGGACAGGACCGAGTTTC
CASSPSGTGPSF
>TRBV7-2|TRBJ1-1|once|NA
TGTGCCAGCAGCCCCATGGGAGGGGGAAGACCTGAAGCTTTCTTT
CASSPMGGGRPEAFF
>TRBV9|TRBJ1-1|NA|TRBD1
TGTGCCAGCAGCCAACTCGGACAGGGCAGAGGGAACACTGAAGCTTTCTTT
CASSQLGQGRGNTEAFF
>TRBV7-9|TRBJ2-4|once|TRBD2
TGTGCCAGCAGCCCCAGGACTAGCGGGCACCTAGCCAAAAACATTCAGTACTTC
CASSPRTSGHLAKNIQYF
>TRBV7-9|TRBJ1-1|once|TRBD1
TGTGCCAGCAGCCAAGGGACAGGGACTGAAGCTTTCTTT
CASSQGTGTEAFF
>TRBV11-2|TRBJ2-1|few|TRBD2
TGTGCCAGCAGCCCTAGCGGGAGGGCCGGAGGTGAGCAGTTCTTC
CASSPSGRAGGEQFF
>TRBV2|TRBJ2-5|NA|TRBD2
TGTGCCAGCCGAAGACTAGCGGGGGACCAAGAGACCCAGTACTTC
CASRRLAGDQETQYF
>TRBV7-2|TRBJ2-3|NA|NA
TGTGCCAGCAGGCCCCCTAGCGCAGATACGCAGTATTTT
CASRPPSADTQYF
>TRBV19|TRBJ1-1|NA|NA
TGTGCCAGTAGAGGACAGTTGAACACTGAAGCTTTCTTT
CASRGQLNTEAFF
>TRBV13|TRBJ2-2|once|TRBD2
TGTGCCAGCAGCCCGACTAGCGGGAAGGACACCGGGGAGCTGTTTTTT
CASSPTSGKDTGELFF
>TRBV29-1|TRBJ1-1|NA|NA
TGCAGCGCCGAGATGAACACTGAAGCTTTCTTT
CSAEMNTEAFF
>TRBV28|TRBJ2-1|NA|NA
TGTGCCAGCAGCAAAACCGGGACTGTACTGTACAATGAGCAGTTCTTC
CASSKTGTVLYNEQFF
>TRBV7-9|TRBJ2-1|NA|NA
TGTGCCAGCAGCTTAGGCGGGACTCCCCTTATACAGTTCTTC
CASSLGGTPLIQFF
>TRBV7-2|TRBJ2-7|NA|NA
TGTGCCAGCAGATCGAACGCGGCGGAGCAGTACTTC
CASRSNAAEQYF
>TRBV7-9|TRBJ2-1|NA|NA
TGTGCCAGCAGCTTAACCGAACCGGGACTGAGTAATGAGCAGTTCTTC
CASSLTEPGLSNEQFF